This TCR beta chain was profiled in a study of shared clonotypes between healthy human individuals. Turning to the study itself: Donors were a couple of women and a few men aged 18 to 49.

The protocol was immunoSEQ multiplex PCR, while the TCRdb copy is restricted to in-frame clones and leaves out a portion. This sample yields roughly 2,500,000 clones, of which 90% to 95% are seen a single time; 0.36% belongs to the top ten. CDR3 size: 15 residues. V was shortened by 5 bases and J by 2 bases, with 15 bases between the two germline ends. CDR1 SEHNR and CDR2 FQNEAQ come from the germline V gene (reference sequence). The sequenced sample was naive CD4+ T cells from PBMCs. Documented subset: CD45RA+ positively selected. The chain is built from TRBV7-9 and TRBJ1-1; no definite D call. The source is a man between 18 and 29 years old in good health. Some clones in this sample may be carry-over from other donors' samples. The CDR3 here is CASSPHDGRNTEAFF. CDR3 DNA sequence: TGTGCCAGCAGCCCACACGATGGGCGAAACACTGAAGCTTTCTTT.